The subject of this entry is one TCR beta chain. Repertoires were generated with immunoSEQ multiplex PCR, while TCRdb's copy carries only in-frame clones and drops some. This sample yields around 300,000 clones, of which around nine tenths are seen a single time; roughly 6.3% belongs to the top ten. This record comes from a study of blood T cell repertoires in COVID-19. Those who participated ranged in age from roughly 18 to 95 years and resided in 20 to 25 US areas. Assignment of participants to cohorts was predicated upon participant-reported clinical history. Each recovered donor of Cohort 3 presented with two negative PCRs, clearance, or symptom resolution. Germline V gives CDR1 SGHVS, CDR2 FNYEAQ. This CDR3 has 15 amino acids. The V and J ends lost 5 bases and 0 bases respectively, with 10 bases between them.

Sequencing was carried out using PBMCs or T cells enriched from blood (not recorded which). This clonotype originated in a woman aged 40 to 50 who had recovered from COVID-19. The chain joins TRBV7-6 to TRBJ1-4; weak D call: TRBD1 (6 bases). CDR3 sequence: CASSPRQATNEKLFF. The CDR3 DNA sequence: TGTGCCAGCAGCCCTCGACAGGCAACTAATGAAAAACTGTTTTTT.